One sample yielded the 4 T cell receptor beta chains listed below, sequenced in a study of response to subunit inactivated influenza vaccine (dated by TCRdb to about 2018). The library was made by RT-PCR. The sequencing machine was an Illumina HiSeq 2500. TCRdb handled the public reads itself, with Q25 trimming in fastp and clone calling in MiXCR, and kept productive beta chains. Entries are consolidated by CDR3 protein sequence, retaining the most common genes and DNA. The sample table shows over 750,000 distinct CDR3 sequences, and about 20% are seen once. The top ten clones comprise about 9.4% of the sample. Here the sequenced sample was PBMCs from blood, taken about 5 days after vaccination. These receptors were taken from a man aged 50-60 years who received an inactivated influenza vaccine. Donor details come from another sample of the same person, matched by shared clones.

The chain carries TRBV28 and TRBJ2-7; 8 bases are shared with TRBD2. The CDR3 is 14 residues long. In germline, CDR1 is MDHEN, CDR2 SYDVKM. V dropped 6 bases and J dropped 6; count of bases not matched to a gene: 10. The CDR3 reads CASRRFSGTLEQYF. CDR3 DNA: TGTGCCAGCAGGCGTTTTAGCGGGACTCTCGAGCAGTACTTC. Using reference TRBV28 and TRBJ2-7 for the parts outside the CDR3, the full variable domain is DVKVTQSSRYLVKRTGEKVFLECVQDMDHENMFWYRQDPGLGLRLIYFSYDVKMKEKGDIPEGYSVSREKKERFSLILESASTNQTSMYLCASRRFSGTLEQYFGPGTRLTVT.

This clonotype was observed once. The rearrangement uses TRBV20-1 and TRBJ2-7; perhaps D is TRBD1 or TRBD2 (5 bases each). The CDR3 is 15 amino acids. With 5 bases removed from V and 0 bases from J, the gap between germline ends came to 17 bases. CDR1 and CDR2 from the germline V gene are DFQATT and SNEGSKA (reference sequence). Here the CDR3 reads CSAPLRGDSSYEQYF. CDR3 bases: TGCAGTGCTCCTTTGCGAGGGGATAGCTCCTACGAGCAGTACTTC.

The V and J genes are TRBV20-1 and TRBJ1-1; no definite D call. The ends were cut back, 6 bases at V and 3 bases at J, with 14 bases in the middle. The CDR3 is made up of 13 amino acids. Looked up from germline, CDR1 is DFQATT and CDR2 is SNEGSKA (reference sequence). The CDR3 is CSARSIRDTEAFF. CDR3 sequence (DNA): TGCAGTGCCCGATCTATTCGGGACACTGAAGCTTTCTTT.

This clonotype was seen repeatedly, ten times or more. The V gene is TRBV28, the J gene TRBJ2-3; TRBD1 agrees at 10 bases. V was clipped by 2 bases and J by 2 bases; unmatched bases: 4. Germline CDR1 is MDHEN and CDR2 is SYDVKM. This CDR3 has 16 residues. CDR3 coding DNA: TGTGCCAGCAGTTTAGCGGGACAGGGGTCCACAGATACGCAGTATTTT. Protein sequence: CASSLAGQGSTDTQYF.